Sequencing of this TCR beta chain was carried out in a study of blood T cell repertoires in COVID-19. The CDR3 length is 13 residues. Trimming took 3 bases from V and 5 from J, leaving 8 bases between them. Germline V gene sequence: CDR1 MDHEN, CDR2 SYDVKM. Profiled with immunoSEQ multiplex PCR; TCRdb holds only in-frame clones, not every one. The sample contains about 210,000 clones, 81% of which appear only once. The chain couples TRBV28 to TRBJ2-1; TRBD2 might be the D (5 bases). Sequenced: PBMCs or T cells enriched from blood (not recorded which). The clonotype was recovered from a woman in her fifties or sixties with acute COVID-19. The CDR3 DNA is TGTGCCAGCAGTTTTCCCGGGGACAATGAGCAGTTCTTC. This codes for CASSFPGDNEQFF.